These 22 T cell receptor beta chains originate from one sample sequenced in a study of blood T cell repertoires in COVID-19. Sequenced by immunoSEQ multiplex PCR; TCRdb stores in-frame clones only, minus some. The repertoire consists of 200,000 to 300,000 clones, with around nine tenths occurring once and the leading ten covering about 2%. Input material: peripheral blood. Every receptor here comes from a man aged 30 to 45 with active or convalescent COVID-19.

The chain uses TRBV18 and TRBJ2-6, with 8 bases identical to TRBD2. Germline assignment: CDR1 KGHSH and CDR2 LQKENI. The CDR3 consists of 18 residues. V shed 3 bases, J shed 0 bases, and the junction held 7 bases outside the gene matches. The CDR3 protein is CASSPMSGGVSGANVLTF. The CDR3 DNA reads TGTGCCAGCTCACCGATGAGCGGGGGAGTCTCTGGGGCCAACGTCCTGACTTTC.

This clone came up once. The chain recombines TRBV4-1 with TRBJ1-2; D may be TRBD1 (5 bases). The CDR3 contains 16 residues. The germline V and J ends were trimmed by 0 bases and 3 bases, with 14 bases remaining between them. Per the germline V gene, CDR1 is MGHRA and CDR2 is YSYEKL. The CDR3 sequence: CASSQDNPTGYYGYTF. CDR3 coding DNA: TGCGCCAGCAGCCAAGATAACCCCACAGGCTACTATGGCTACACCTTC.

The gene calls are TRBV6-5 and TRBJ2-1, with D possibly being TRBD2 (5 bases). Germline V gene data show CDR1 as MNHEY and CDR2 as SVGAGI. The CDR3 contains 15 residues. Deletions cut 6 bases from V and 0 bases from J, with 12 bases between. CDR3 DNA: TGTGCCAGCAGCCTCGGGGTGAACTCCTACAATGAGCAGTTCTTC. Translation: CASSLGVNSYNEQFF.

The chain has TRBV5-1 and TRBJ2-3, with 12 bases matching TRBD2. The length of the CDR3 is 15 residues. Unmatched junction bases numbered 1, after V lost 4 bases and J lost 1 base. Germline V gene lookup returns CDR1 SGHRS and CDR2 YFSETQ. CDR3 sequence reads: CASSRTSGGTDTQYF. In DNA, the CDR3 is TGCGCCAGCAGCCGGACTAGCGGGGGCACAGATACGCAGTATTTT.

The V and J genes are TRBV24-1 and TRBJ2-2, with 7 bases fitting TRBD2. V trimming: 4 bases; J trimming: 4 bases; junction bases outside the gene matches: 2. Germline V CDR1 and CDR2: KGHDR, SFDVKD. The CDR3 length is 14 residues. CDR3 sequence reads: CATSEGRGTGELFF. The CDR3 bases are TGTGCCACCAGTGAAGGGAGGGGCACCGGGGAGCTGTTTTTT.

This chain connects TRBV5-1 to TRBJ2-7, with TRBD1 matching 11 bases. The CDR3 consists of 16 residues. V was pared by 1 base and J by 6 bases, with 9 bases of the junction left unmatched. Germline V gene lookup returns CDR1 SGHRS and CDR2 YFSETQ. CDR3 region: CASSLSSGTGGLEQYF. The CDR3 DNA reads TGCGCCAGCAGCTTGAGTTCCGGGACAGGGGGTCTCGAGCAGTACTTC.

The chain links TRBV9 to TRBJ1-2; 8 positions agree with TRBD1. Trimming cost V 4 bases and J 8 bases; bases outside gene matches: 13. This CDR3 contains 15 residues. Germline assignment: CDR1 SGDLS and CDR2 YYNGEE. The CDR3 DNA reads as TGTGCCAGCAGCTCTCGACAGGGGCTGTGGGAAGGCTACACCTTC. Translated, it gives CASSSRQGLWEGYTF.

The J gene is TRBJ2-5, the V gene TRBV3-1 (or the pseudogene TRBV3-2), with 7 bases lining up with TRBD1. The CDR3 is 11 residues long. Germline CDR1 LGHDT, CDR2 YNNKEL (reference sequence). J was trimmed by 5 bases and V by 6 bases; bases with no gene match: 0. In nucleotides, the CDR3 is TGTGCCAGCAGACAGGGGGAGACCCAGTACTTC. Amino acids: CASRQGETQYF.

The chain employs TRBV21-1 and TRBJ1-1. TRBV21-1 is a known pseudogene. This CDR3 spans 16 amino acids. The CDR3 sequence: CASSKRRPPLHTEAFF. The CDR3 DNA sequence: TGTGCCAGCAGCAAGCGTCGCCCTCCCCTACACACTGAAGCTTTCTTT.

The rearrangement links TRBV7-9 to TRBJ2-5, with D tentatively TRBD2 (5 bases). This CDR3 has 16 amino acids. Germline V lookup: CDR1 SEHNR, CDR2 FQNEAQ (reference sequence). V was trimmed by 4 bases and J by 1 base, leaving 16 bases between them. This CDR3 reads CASSSPTGDGQETQYF. The DNA of the CDR3 is TGTGCCAGCAGCTCCCCAACCGGGGATGGCCAAGAGACCCAGTACTTC. Supplemented by reference TRBV7-9 and TRBJ2-5, the full variable domain reads DTGVSQNPRHKITKRGQNVTFRCDPISEHNRLYWYRQTLGQGPEFLTYFQNEAQLEKSRLLSDRFSAERPKGSFSTLEIQRTEQGDSAMYLCASSSPTGDGQETQYFGPGTRLLVL.

The J gene is TRBJ1-4, the V gene TRBV5-1; D is unresolved. Per the germline V gene, CDR1 is SGHRS and CDR2 is YFSETQ. V was cut by 0 bases and J by 8 bases, with 20 bases left in between. This CDR3 contains 17 residues. CDR3 DNA: TGCGCCAGCAGCTTGGTTACCCCGGCGCAAGGAGGGGAAAAACTGTTTTTT. Protein: CASSLVTPAQGGEKLFF.

This clone was counted once. J is TRBJ2-3 and V is TRBV29-1; the D gene is possibly TRBD1 (6 bases). CDR1 and CDR2 from the germline V gene are SQVTM and ANQGSEA. Trimming removed 6 bases from V and 2 bases from J, with 24 bases in between. The CDR3 covers 17 residues. The CDR3: CSVAPIKRGYDTDTQYF. The CDR3 coding sequence is TGCAGCGTCGCCCCTATAAAAAGGGGGTATGACACAGATACGCAGTATTTT.

The sample holds a few counts of this clone. The CDR3 sequence: CASSQTYQGATDTQYF. The CDR3 nucleotides are TGCGCCAGCAGCCAGACATATCAGGGGGCCACAGATACGCAGTATTTT. V is TRBV4-3 and J is TRBJ2-3, with TRBD1 matching 8 bases. Unmatched junction bases numbered 7, after V lost 3 bases and J lost 2 bases. This CDR3 region has 16 residues. CDR1 is LGHNA and CDR2 is YSLEER in the germline V gene.

V and J are TRBV3-1 (or the pseudogene TRBV3-2) and TRBJ2-4; D possibly corresponds to TRBD2 (6 bases). Germline lookup yields CDR1 LGHDT and CDR2 YNNKEL (reference sequence). The CDR3 is 14 amino acids. The V gene lost 4 bases and the J gene lost 6 bases, with 13 bases spanning the gap. CDR3 nucleotides: TGTGCCAGCAGCCGATCGGGACTTCTAAACATTCAGTACTTC. Its protein is CASSRSGLLNIQYF.

The chain recombines TRBV7-9 with TRBJ2-1; TRBD2 matches 7 bases. Germline V gene lookup returns CDR1 SEHNR and CDR2 FQNEAQ (reference sequence). The CDR3 runs to 15 residues. Losses at the gene ends were 5 bases for V and 4 bases for J; bases not matched to a gene: 8. The CDR3 DNA sequence: TGTGCCAGCAGCCCTGGGAGGGCGCGGTACAATGAGCAGTTCTTC. It specifies CASSPGRARYNEQFF. The full variable domain, its missing parts supplied by reference TRBV7-9 and TRBJ2-1, is DTGVSQNPRHKITKRGQNVTFRCDPISEHNRLYWYRQTLGQGPEFLTYFQNEAQLEKSRLLSDRFSAERPKGSFSTLEIQRTEQGDSAMYLCASSPGRARYNEQFFGPGTRLTVL.

V gene TRBV6-5 combines with J gene TRBJ2-2, with D uncertain. The CDR3 runs 12 residues. Trimming took 5 bases from V and 4 from J, leaving 5 bases between them. In germline, CDR1 is MNHEY, CDR2 SVGAGI. The CDR3 sequence is CASSIGTGELFF. CDR3 in DNA: TGTGCCAGCAGTATCGGCACCGGGGAGCTGTTTTTT.

This chain connects TRBV27 to TRBJ1-1; TRBD1 might be the D (5 bases). The germline CDR1 and CDR2 sequences are MNHEY and SMNVEV (reference sequence). The CDR3 is 15 amino acids. V was clipped by 7 bases and J by 0 bases, with 15 bases between them. CDR3 sequence (DNA): TGTGCCAGCACCACGCGGGGGGAGGTGAACACTGAAGCTTTCTTT. This gives the protein CASTTRGEVNTEAFF.

The chain joins TRBV12-3 or TRBV12-4 to TRBJ1-4; no firm D call. The CDR3 covers 11 residues. Trimming pared 5 bases from V and 9 bases from J, leaving 7 bases between. This chain's CDR3 is CASSTRQKLFF. CDR3 nucleotides: TGTGCCAGCAGTACCAGGCAAAAACTGTTTTTT.

This rearrangement joins TRBV11-2 to TRBJ2-5, with TRBD2 identical over 8 bases. CDR3 size: 14 residues. CDR1 and CDR2 (germline): SGHAT, FQNNGV. The trim removed 6 bases at V and 1 base at J, leaving 4 bases unmatched. The CDR3 reads CASRRGGSQETQYF. The DNA of the CDR3 is TGTGCCAGCAGACGGGGGGGCTCCCAAGAGACCCAGTACTTC.

This chain uses TRBV19 with TRBJ1-4, with TRBD1 identical over 10 bases. Germline CDR1 is LNHDA and CDR2 is SQIVND (reference sequence). This CDR3 contains 13 residues. V lost 4 bases to trimming and J lost 7 bases; unmatched junction nucleotides: 0. CDR3 region: CASSRDRGEKLFF. CDR3 DNA sequence: TGTGCCAGTAGTAGGGACAGGGGTGAAAAACTGTTTTTT.

This clone is a singleton in its sample. V usage is TRBV7-3 and J usage is TRBJ2-1; 9 bases align to TRBD2. Germline lookup yields CDR1 SGHTA and CDR2 FQGTGA. Losses at the gene ends were 3 bases for V and 3 bases for J; bases not matched to a gene: 3. The CDR3 contains 15 residues. In DNA form, the CDR3 reads TGTGCCAGCAGCTTCCAGCGGGGGGTCTACAATGAGCAGTTCTTC. It is translated as CASSFQRGVYNEQFF.

V and J are TRBV7-8 and TRBJ1-5; 8 positions match TRBD1. The length of the CDR3 is 15 residues. Losses at the gene ends were 7 bases for V and 4 bases for J; bases not matched to a gene: 9. Germline-derived CDR1 and CDR2 are SGHVS and FQNEAQ. The CDR3 reads CASTHGGQGNQPQHF. CDR3 DNA: TGTGCCAGCACCCACGGCGGACAGGGAAATCAGCCCCAGCATTTT.